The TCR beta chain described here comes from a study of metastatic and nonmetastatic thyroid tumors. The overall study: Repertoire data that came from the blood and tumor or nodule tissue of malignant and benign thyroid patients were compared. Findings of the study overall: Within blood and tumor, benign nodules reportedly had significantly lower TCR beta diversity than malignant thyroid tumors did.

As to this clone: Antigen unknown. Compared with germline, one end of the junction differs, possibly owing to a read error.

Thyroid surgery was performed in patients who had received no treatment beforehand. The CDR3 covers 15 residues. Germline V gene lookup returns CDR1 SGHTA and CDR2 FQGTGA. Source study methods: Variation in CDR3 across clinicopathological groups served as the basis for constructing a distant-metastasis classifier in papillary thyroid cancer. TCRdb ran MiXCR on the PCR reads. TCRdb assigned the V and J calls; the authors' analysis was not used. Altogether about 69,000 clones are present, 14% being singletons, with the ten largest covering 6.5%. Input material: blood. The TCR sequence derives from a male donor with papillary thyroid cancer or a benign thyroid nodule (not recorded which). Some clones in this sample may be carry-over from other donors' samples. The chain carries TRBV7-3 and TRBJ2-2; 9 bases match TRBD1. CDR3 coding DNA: TGTGCCATCAGCGCGACAGGGGGAAACACCGGGGAGCTGTTTTTT. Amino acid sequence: CAISATGGNTGELFF.